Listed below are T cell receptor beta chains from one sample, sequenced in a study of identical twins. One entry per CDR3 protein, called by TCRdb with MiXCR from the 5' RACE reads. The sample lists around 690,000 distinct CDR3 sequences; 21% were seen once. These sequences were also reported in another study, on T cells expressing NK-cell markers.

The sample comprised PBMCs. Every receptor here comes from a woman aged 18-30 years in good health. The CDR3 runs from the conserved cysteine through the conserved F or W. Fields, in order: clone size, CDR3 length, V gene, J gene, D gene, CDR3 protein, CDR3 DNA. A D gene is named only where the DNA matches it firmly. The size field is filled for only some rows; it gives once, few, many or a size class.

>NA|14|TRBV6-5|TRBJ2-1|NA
CASSYSRGFGEQFF
TGTGCCAGCAGTTACTCAAGAGGGTTTGGTGAGCAGTTCTTC
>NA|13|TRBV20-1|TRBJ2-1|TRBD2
CSARVTSHNEQFF
TGCAGTGCTAGGGTGACTAGCCACAATGAGCAGTTCTTC
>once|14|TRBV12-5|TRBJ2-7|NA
CASASHGGTYEQYF
TGTGCTAGTGCCTCACACGGCGGCACCTACGAGCAGTACTTC
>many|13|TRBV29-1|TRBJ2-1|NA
CSVDPHSYNEQFF
TGCAGCGTCGACCCCCACTCCTACAATGAGCAGTTCTTC
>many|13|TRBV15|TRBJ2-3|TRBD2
CATGLAAADTQYF
TGTGCCACCGGACTAGCGGCCGCCGATACGCAGTATTTT
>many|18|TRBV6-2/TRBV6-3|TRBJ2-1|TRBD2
CASVTSGTSGRLGNEQFF
TGTGCCAGCGTGACGTCCGGGACTAGCGGGAGGTTAGGCAATGAGCAGTTCTTC
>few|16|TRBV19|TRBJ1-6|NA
CASSIGRRGGSSPLHF
TGTGCCAGTAGTATAGGACGGAGGGGAGGGAGCTCACCCCTCCACTTT
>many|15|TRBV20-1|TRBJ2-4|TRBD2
CSALSGLQAKNIQYF
TGCAGTGCCTTATCGGGACTACAAGCCAAAAACATTCAGTACTTC
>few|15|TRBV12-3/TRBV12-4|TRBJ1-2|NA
CASSSGITSYGGYTF
TGTGCCAGCAGCAGCGGGATTACCAGCTATGGTGGCTACACCTTC
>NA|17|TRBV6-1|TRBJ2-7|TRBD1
CASSTRATGGRSYEQYF
TGTGCCAGCAGTACGAGGGCGACAGGGGGCAGGTCCTACGAGCAGTACTTC
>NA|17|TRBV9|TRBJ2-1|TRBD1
CASSVAWGQGSYNEQFF
TGTGCCAGCAGCGTAGCATGGGGACAGGGTTCCTACAATGAGCAGTTCTTC
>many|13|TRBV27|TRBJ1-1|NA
CASSLMAGTEAFF
TGTGCCAGCAGTCTCATGGCGGGCACTGAAGCTTTCTTT
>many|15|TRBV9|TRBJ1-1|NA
CASSVDAGMNTEAFF
TGTGCCAGCAGCGTAGATGCAGGGATGAACACTGAAGCTTTCTTT
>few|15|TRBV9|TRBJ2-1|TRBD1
CASSVGGQVYNEQFF
TGTGCCAGCAGCGTAGGAGGACAGGTATACAATGAGCAGTTCTTC
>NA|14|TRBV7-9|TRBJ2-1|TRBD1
CASSFRDRGNEQFF
TGTGCCAGCAGCTTTAGAGACAGGGGCAATGAGCAGTTCTTC
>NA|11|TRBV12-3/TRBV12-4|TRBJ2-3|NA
CASSTGPTQYF
TGTGCCAGCAGTACAGGGCCGACGCAGTATTTT
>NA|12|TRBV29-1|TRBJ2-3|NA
CSVPVSTDTQYF
TGCAGCGTTCCGGTTAGCACAGATACGCAGTATTTT
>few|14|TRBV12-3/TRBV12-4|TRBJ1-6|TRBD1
CASRLQGLSSPLHF
TGTGCCAGCAGATTACAGGGGCTCAGTTCACCCCTCCACTTT
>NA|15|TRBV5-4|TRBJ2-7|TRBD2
CASSLGTSGSEEQYF
TGTGCCAGCAGCTTGGGGACTAGCGGGAGTGAAGAGCAGTACTTC
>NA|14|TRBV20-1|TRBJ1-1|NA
CSATKSTSRTEAFF
TGCAGTGCCACCAAGAGTACCAGCAGAACTGAAGCTTTCTTT
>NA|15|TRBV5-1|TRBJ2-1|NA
CASSLRTPTLVEQFF
TGCGCCAGCAGCTTGCGGACACCCACTTTAGTGGAGCAGTTCTTC
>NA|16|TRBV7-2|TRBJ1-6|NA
CASSHFPGSQNSPLHF
TGTGCCAGCAGTCATTTCCCAGGGTCTCAGAATTCACCCCTCCACTTT
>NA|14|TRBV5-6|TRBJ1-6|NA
CASSSDYRNSPLHF
TGTGCCAGCAGCTCGGACTACAGGAATTCACCCCTCCACTTT
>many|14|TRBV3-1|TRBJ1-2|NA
CASSQGALRNGYTF
TGTGCCAGCAGCCAAGGGGCCCTACGGAATGGCTACACCTTC
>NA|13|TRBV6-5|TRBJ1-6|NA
CASSYNWNSPLHF
TGTGCCAGCAGTTACAACTGGAATTCACCCCTCCACTTT
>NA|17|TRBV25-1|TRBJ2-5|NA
CARKPSSTGCRRETQYF
TGTGCCAGAAAACCCTCTTCGACAGGCTGTCGCCGGGAGACCCAGTACTTC
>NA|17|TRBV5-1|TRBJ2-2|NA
CASSRGLGPMDTGELFF
TGCGCCAGCAGCCGGGGTTTGGGCCCAATGGACACCGGGGAGCTGTTTTTT
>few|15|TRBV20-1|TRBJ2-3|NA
CSARTFGGISDTQYF
TGCAGTGCTAGGACCTTCGGGGGTATTTCAGATACGCAGTATTTT
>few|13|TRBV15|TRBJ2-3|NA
CATSRVPRDTQYF
TGTGCCACCAGCAGAGTCCCGAGGGATACGCAGTATTTT
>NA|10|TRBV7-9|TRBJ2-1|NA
CAGGYNEQFF
TGTGCGGGTGGGTACAATGAGCAGTTCTTC
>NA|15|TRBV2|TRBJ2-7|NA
CASSPPGVGVYEQYF
TGTGCCAGCAGCCCACCCGGAGTCGGTGTGTACGAGCAGTACTTC
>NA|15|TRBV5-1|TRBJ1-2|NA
CASSQTPGAPQGSTF
TGCGCCAGCTCCCAGACGCCAGGAGCTCCTCAAGGCTCCACCTTC
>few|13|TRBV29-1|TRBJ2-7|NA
CSVRGGDPYEQYF
TGCAGCGTTCGCGGGGGCGACCCCTACGAGCAGTACTTC
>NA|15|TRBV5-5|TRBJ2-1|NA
CASSLNPSTYNEQFF
TGTGCCAGCAGCTTGAACCCTAGCACCTACAATGAGCAGTTCTTC
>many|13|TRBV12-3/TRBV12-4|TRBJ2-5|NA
CASSLERKETQYF
TGTGCCAGCAGTTTAGAGCGTAAAGAGACCCAGTACTTC
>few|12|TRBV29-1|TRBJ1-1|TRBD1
CSVRQGNGEAFF
TGCAGCGTCCGACAGGGCAATGGTGAAGCTTTCTTT
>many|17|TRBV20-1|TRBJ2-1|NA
CSARGTPATSSYNEQFF
TGCAGTGCCAGAGGGACACCAGCTACGAGCTCCTACAATGAGCAGTTCTTC
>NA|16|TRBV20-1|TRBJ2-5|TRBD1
CSARRTGSFFSETQYF
TGCAGTGCTAGGCGGACAGGAAGTTTTTTTTCGGAGACCCAGTACTTC
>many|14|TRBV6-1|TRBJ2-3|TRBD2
CASSLTSGGDTQYF
TGTGCCAGCAGTCTAACTAGCGGGGGAGATACGCAGTATTTT
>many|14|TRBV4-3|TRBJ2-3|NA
CASSQVSGTDTQYF
TGCGCCAGCAGCCAAGTGTCGGGGACAGATACGCAGTATTTT
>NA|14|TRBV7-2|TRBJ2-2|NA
CASSSDSYAGELFF
TGTGCCAGCAGCTCAGACAGTTACGCCGGGGAGCTGTTTTTT
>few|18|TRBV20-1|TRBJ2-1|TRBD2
CSARDPSSGGALGNEQFF
TGCAGTGCTAGAGACCCCTCCAGCGGGGGGGCTCTGGGCAATGAGCAGTTCTTC
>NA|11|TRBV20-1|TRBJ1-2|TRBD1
CSASSIRDSFF
TGCAGTGCTAGCTCCATCCGGGACAGTTTCTTC
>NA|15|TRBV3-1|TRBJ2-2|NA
CASSQDLHSTGELFF
TGTGCCAGCAGCCAAGATCTCCATTCCACCGGGGAGCTGTTTTTT